These 18 T cell receptor beta chains share one sample of origin, sequenced in a study of chemoradiotherapy in HPV16-positive cancers. TCRdb's table, derived via immunoSEQ multiplex PCR, lists solely in-frame clones and lacks some. This table has about 12,000 clones, roughly nine tenths appearing once. The sample here was blood, taken from a patient who underwent chemoradiotherapy. The source is a human donor with HPV-associated anogenital cancer.

A single count supports this clone. The CDR3 region has the DNA TGTGCCAGCAGTTTGGGCCAGGGAAATCAGCCCCAGCATTTT. This sequence encodes CASSLGQGNQPQHF. The chain joins TRBV28 to TRBJ1-5; possible D gene TRBD1, 5 bases. Germline V gene lookup returns CDR1 MDHEN and CDR2 SYDVKM. This CDR3 is 14 amino acids long. With 3 bases removed from V and 4 bases from J, the gap between germline ends came to 10 bases.

J is TRBJ2-7 and V is TRBV5-6; TRBD2 agrees at 11 bases. V lost 2 bases and J lost 5; bases outside the gene matches: 9. Germline loops: CDR1 SGHDT, CDR2 YYEEEE. The CDR3 loop spans 16 amino acids. The CDR3 DNA reads as TGTGCCAGCAGCTTCCAATTACTAGCGGGGGTCCACGAGCAGTACTTC. This codes for CASSFQLLAGVHEQYF.

This sequence joins TRBV6-5 and TRBJ2-7; 8 bases are a match to TRBD1. The length of the CDR3 is 13 residues. Germline CDR1 is MNHEY and CDR2 is SVGAGI. Trimming cost V 5 bases and J 6 bases; bases outside gene matches: 6. The CDR3 DNA follows: TGTGCCAGCAGTCTGGACAGGGCTGTCGAGCAGTACTTC. As protein: CASSLDRAVEQYF.

This chain uses TRBV6-5 with TRBJ1-5; 8 nucleotides agree with TRBD1. This CDR3 comprises 14 residues. The trim removed 6 bases at V and 6 bases at J, leaving 7 bases unmatched. Per the germline V gene, CDR1 is MNHEY and CDR2 is SVGAGI. CDR3 amino acids: CASRVGQGGQPQHF. The CDR3 region has the DNA TGTGCCAGCAGAGTCGGACAGGGAGGTCAGCCCCAGCATTTT.

The genes are TRBV27 and TRBJ1-1; no firm D call. The CDR3 totals 13 residues. Trimming cost V 2 bases and J 7 bases, with 11 bases left between them. The germline CDR1 and CDR2 sequences are MNHEY and SMNVEV (reference sequence). The CDR3 spells CASSLTVVGEAFF. The DNA for the CDR3 is TGTGCCAGCAGTTTAACCGTAGTGGGTGAAGCTTTCTTT.

The chain employs TRBV29-1 and TRBJ1-2; 11 nucleotides agree with TRBD1. J gave up 4 bases and V 6 bases, and 7 bases lay outside the gene matches. The CDR3 length is 14 residues. Germline lookup yields CDR1 SQVTM and CDR2 ANQGSEA. CDR3 loop: CSVSGTGGGYGYTF. Here the CDR3 DNA reads TGCAGCGTCTCCGGGACAGGGGGAGGCTATGGCTACACCTTC.

The V call is TRBV5-6, the J call TRBJ1-2, with D perhaps matching TRBD1 (5 bases). This CDR3 region has 12 residues. Germline CDR1 SGHDT, CDR2 YYEEEE. V lost 4 bases, J lost 5 bases, and 9 bases lay in between. The DNA of the CDR3 is TGTGCCAGCAGCCCGAAGGGGTATGGCTACACCTTC. It yields the protein CASSPKGYGYTF.

The chain has TRBV15 and TRBJ1-5; D is unclear. This CDR3 is built from 11 residues. The germline V gene has CDR1 LNHNV and CDR2 YYDKDF (reference sequence). The V gene lost 7 bases and the J gene lost 1 base, with 2 bases spanning the gap. The CDR3 reads CATTSNQPQHF. DNA of the CDR3: TGTGCCACCACGAGCAATCAGCCCCAGCATTTT.

The chain combines TRBV7-3 with TRBJ2-3; D could derive from TRBD1 or TRBD2 (6 bases each). This CDR3 comprises 14 residues. Germline V gene data show CDR1 as SGHTA and CDR2 as FQGTGA. Trimming removed 5 bases at V and 4 bases at J, with 13 bases between. CDR3: CASSTGASADTQYF. CDR3 sequence (DNA): TGTGCCAGCAGCACGGGGGCTTCGGCAGATACGCAGTATTTT.

J is TRBJ2-7 and V is TRBV7-6, with D unclear. The V gene's germline CDR1 is SGHVS and CDR2 FNYEAQ. The V end was cut by 5 bases, the J end by 1 base, with 12 bases between. This CDR3 has 14 amino acids. The DNA for the CDR3 is TGTGCCAGCAGCCCATCTCGCCAATCCTACGAGCAGTACTTC. Its protein is CASSPSRQSYEQYF.

This clone was counted once. This chain joins TRBV18 and TRBJ2-7; D may be TRBD2 (5 bases). Germline lookup yields CDR1 KGHSH and CDR2 LQKENI. The CDR3 covers 15 residues. Trimming pared 1 base from V and 7 bases from J, leaving 17 bases between. DNA for the CDR3: TGTGCCAGCTCACCACGACGGTCAGGCCGAGGGGAGCAGTACTTC. Translation gives CASSPRRSGRGEQYF.

This chain joins TRBV7-3 and TRBJ2-5; possibly TRBD1 for D (6 bases). With 2 bases removed from V and 1 base from J, the gap between germline ends came to 11 bases. The germline V gene encodes CDR1 SGHTA and CDR2 FQGTGA. The CDR3 runs 15 residues. CDR3: CASSLQQGLQETQYF. The CDR3 DNA sequence: TGTGCCAGCAGCTTACAACAGGGTCTCCAAGAGACCCAGTACTTC. Full variable domain (outside the CDR3, taken from reference TRBV7-3 and TRBJ2-5): GAGVSQTPSNKVTEKGKYVELRCDPISGHTALYWYRQSLGQGPEFLIYFQGTGAADDSGLPNDRFFAVRPEGSVSTLKIQRTERGDSAVYLCASSLQQGLQETQYFGPGTRLLVL.

The chain uses TRBV4-2 and TRBJ2-7, with a tentative D call TRBD1 (5 bases). CDR3 length: 15 residues. Germline values: CDR1 LGHNA, CDR2 YNFKEQ. V was trimmed by 6 bases and J by 2 bases, leaving 17 bases between them. This CDR3 is CASSLSTQGTYEQYF. Written as DNA, the CDR3 is TGTGCCAGCAGTCTTTCCACTCAGGGTACCTACGAGCAGTACTTC.

V and J are TRBV5-6 and TRBJ2-7; D remains ambiguous. Germline CDR1 reads SGHDT; CDR2 reads YYEEEE. V was pared by 6 bases and J by 2 bases, with 30 bases between. CDR3 length: 19 amino acids. CDR3 nucleotides: TGTGCCAGCACCTCCCATGGCATCGCAACTCATCTTGTCCCCTACGAGCAGTACTTC. It specifies CASTSHGIATHLVPYEQYF. The full variable domain, its missing parts supplied by reference TRBV5-6 and TRBJ2-7, is DAGVTQSPTHLIKTRGQQVTLRCSPKSGHDTVSWYQQALGQGPQFIFQYYEEEERQRGNFPDRFSGHQFPNYSSELNVNALLLGDSALYLCASTSHGIATHLVPYEQYFGPGTRLTVT.

This sequence joins TRBV11-3 and TRBJ2-1; 9 bases are shared with TRBD2. Germline CDR1 reads SGHNT; CDR2 reads YENEEA. With V trimmed by 5 bases and J by 6 bases, 14 bases remained unmatched. The CDR3 runs 17 residues. Here the CDR3 DNA reads TGTGCCAGCAGCCCCCGGAGAGCGGGAGGATCCATCAATGAGCAGTTCTTC. Translation gives CASSPRRAGGSINEQFF.

V gene TRBV7-2 combines with J gene TRBJ2-3, with TRBD2 identical over 11 bases. Germline values: CDR1 SGHTA, CDR2 FQGNSA. The CDR3 has 15 residues. J gave up 5 bases and V 4 bases, and 5 bases lay outside the gene matches. CDR3 in DNA: TGTGCCAGCAGCTCGACTAGCGGGGAGGGAGATACGCAGTATTTT. It codes for CASSSTSGEGDTQYF. Variable domain in full (rest from reference TRBV7-2 and TRBJ2-3): GAGVSQSPSNKVTEKGKDVELRCDPISGHTALYWYRQSLGQGLEFLIYFQGNSAPDKSGLPSDRFSAERTGGSVSTLTIQRTQQEDSAVYLCASSSTSGEGDTQYFGPGTRLTVL.

The CDR3 DNA reads as TGTGCCAGCAGCTTAGAGGTTAGGTCCGCCTATAATTCACCCCTCCACTTT. Protein product: CASSLEVRSAYNSPLHF. V gene TRBV7-2 combines with J gene TRBJ1-6; no clear D. V was shortened by 1 base and J by 2 bases, with 12 bases between the two germline ends. The germline gives CDR1 SGHTA, CDR2 FQGNSA. This CDR3 has 17 residues. Using reference TRBV7-2 and TRBJ1-6 for the parts outside the CDR3, the full variable domain is GAGVSQSPSNKVTEKGKDVELRCDPISGHTALYWYRQSLGQGLEFLIYFQGNSAPDKSGLPSDRFSAERTGGSVSTLTIQRTQQEDSAVYLCASSLEVRSAYNSPLHFGNGTRLTVT.

The chain combines TRBV10-3 with TRBJ2-5, with D hard to call. This CDR3 spans 19 amino acids. V was clipped by 3 bases and J by 5 bases, with 28 bases between them. Germline V gives CDR1 ENHRY, CDR2 SYGVKD. The chain's CDR3 is CAISDGQPSPVKSEETQYF. CDR3 nucleotide sequence: TGTGCCATCAGTGATGGGCAGCCATCCCCCGTAAAATCAGAGGAGACCCAGTACTTC.